The rows below give T cell receptor beta chains drawn from one sample of a study of cytomegalovirus exposure and HLA in healthy donors. TCRdb's copy holds only in-frame clones and misses some; the assay was immunoSEQ multiplex PCR. Of some 130,000 clones listed, approximately 61% are singletons. The sample comprised PBMCs. The receptor set was obtained from a human donor in good health. The CDR3 runs from the conserved cysteine through the conserved F or W. The order of the fields is D gene, J gene, V gene, clone size, CDR3 length, CDR3 protein. The D gene is left open where the match is weak. Only some rows state a clone size, as once, few, many or a class for expanded clones.

d_gene: TRBD2
j_gene: TRBJ2-1
v_gene: TRBV18
abundance: NA
len: 18
CDR3aa: CASSPPLAGDWLWDEQFF

d_gene: NA
j_gene: TRBJ1-2
v_gene: TRBV20-1
abundance: NA
len: 11
CDR3aa: CSAREDSGYTF

d_gene: TRBD2
j_gene: TRBJ2-7
v_gene: TRBV6-5
abundance: NA
len: 15
CDR3aa: CASSPTSGSPYEQYF

d_gene: NA
j_gene: TRBJ2-7
v_gene: TRBV14
abundance: NA
len: 12
CDR3aa: CASSQVVYEQYF

d_gene: TRBD1
j_gene: TRBJ1-4
v_gene: TRBV7-2
abundance: few
len: 16
CDR3aa: CASSFNPPTGNEKLFF

d_gene: NA
j_gene: TRBJ1-1
v_gene: TRBV19
abundance: NA
len: 12
CDR3aa: CASRRVNTEAFF

d_gene: NA
j_gene: TRBJ1-4
v_gene: TRBV19
abundance: NA
len: 13
CDR3aa: CASSAGRDEKLFF

d_gene: NA
j_gene: TRBJ1-1
v_gene: TRBV6-5
abundance: once
len: 15
CDR3aa: CASSSLQGKDTEAFF

d_gene: NA
j_gene: TRBJ1-3
v_gene: TRBV29-1
abundance: NA
len: 14
CDR3aa: CSVEGGNIGNTIYF

d_gene: TRBD2
j_gene: TRBJ2-5
v_gene: TRBV5-4
abundance: few
len: 14
CDR3aa: CASSSPGGQETQYF